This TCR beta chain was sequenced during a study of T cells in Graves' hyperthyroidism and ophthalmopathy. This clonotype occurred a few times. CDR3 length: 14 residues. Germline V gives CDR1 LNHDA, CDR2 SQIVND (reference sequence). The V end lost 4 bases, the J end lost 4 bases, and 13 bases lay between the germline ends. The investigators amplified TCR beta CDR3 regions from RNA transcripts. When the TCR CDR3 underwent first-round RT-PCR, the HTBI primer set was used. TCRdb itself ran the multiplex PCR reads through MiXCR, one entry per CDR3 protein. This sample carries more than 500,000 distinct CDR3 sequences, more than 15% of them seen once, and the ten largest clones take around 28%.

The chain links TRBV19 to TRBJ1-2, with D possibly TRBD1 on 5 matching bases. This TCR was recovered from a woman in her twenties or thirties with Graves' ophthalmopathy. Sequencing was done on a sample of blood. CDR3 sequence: CASSTSNGAYGYTF. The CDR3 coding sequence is TGTGCCAGTAGTACCTCCAACGGGGCCTATGGCTACACCTTC.